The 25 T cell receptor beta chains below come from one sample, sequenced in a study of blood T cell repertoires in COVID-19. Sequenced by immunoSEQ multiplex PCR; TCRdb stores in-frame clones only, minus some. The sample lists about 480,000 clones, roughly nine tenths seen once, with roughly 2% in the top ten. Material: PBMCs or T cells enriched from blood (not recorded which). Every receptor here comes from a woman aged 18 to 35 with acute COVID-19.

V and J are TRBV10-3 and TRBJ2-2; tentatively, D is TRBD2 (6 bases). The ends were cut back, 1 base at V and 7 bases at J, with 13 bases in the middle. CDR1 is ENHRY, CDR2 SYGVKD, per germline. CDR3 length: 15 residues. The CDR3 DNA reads TGTGCCATCAGTGAGTGGAGGGCAGTGGACGGGGAGCTGTTTTTT. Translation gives CAISEWRAVDGELFF.

The CDR3 spells CASKSRANTGELFF. In nucleotides, the CDR3 is TGTGCCAGCAAGAGCAGGGCGAACACCGGGGAGCTGTTTTTT. The V call is TRBV2, the J call TRBJ2-2, with a tentative D call TRBD1 (5 bases). The CDR3 consists of 14 residues. Trimming took off 7 bases at V and 0 bases at J, with 9 bases between the two ends. CDR1 and CDR2 from the germline V gene are SNHLY and FYNNEI.

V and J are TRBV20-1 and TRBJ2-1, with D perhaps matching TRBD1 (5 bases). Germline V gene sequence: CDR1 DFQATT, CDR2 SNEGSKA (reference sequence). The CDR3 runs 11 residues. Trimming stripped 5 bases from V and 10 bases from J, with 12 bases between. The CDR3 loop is CSAPGNNEQFF. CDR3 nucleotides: TGCAGTGCTCCAGGGAATAACGAGCAGTTCTTC.

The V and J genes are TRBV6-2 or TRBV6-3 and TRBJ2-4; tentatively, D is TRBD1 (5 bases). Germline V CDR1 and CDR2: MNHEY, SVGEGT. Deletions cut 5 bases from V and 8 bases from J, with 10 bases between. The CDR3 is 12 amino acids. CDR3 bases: TGTGCCAGCAGTCCCAGGGCTTACATTCAGTACTTC. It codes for CASSPRAYIQYF.

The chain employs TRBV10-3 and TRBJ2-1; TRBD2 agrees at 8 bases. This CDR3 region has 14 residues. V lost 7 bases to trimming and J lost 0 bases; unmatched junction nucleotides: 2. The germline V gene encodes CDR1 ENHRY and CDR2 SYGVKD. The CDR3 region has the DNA TGTGCCATCACCAGCGGGAGCTCCTACAATGAGCAGTTCTTC. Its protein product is CAITSGSSYNEQFF.

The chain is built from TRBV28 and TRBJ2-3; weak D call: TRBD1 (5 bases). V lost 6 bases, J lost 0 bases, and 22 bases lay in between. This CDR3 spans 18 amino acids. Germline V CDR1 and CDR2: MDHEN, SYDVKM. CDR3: CASSSPDRKNPSTDTQYF. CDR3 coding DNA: TGTGCCAGCAGCTCGCCTGACAGAAAGAATCCTAGCACAGATACGCAGTATTTT.

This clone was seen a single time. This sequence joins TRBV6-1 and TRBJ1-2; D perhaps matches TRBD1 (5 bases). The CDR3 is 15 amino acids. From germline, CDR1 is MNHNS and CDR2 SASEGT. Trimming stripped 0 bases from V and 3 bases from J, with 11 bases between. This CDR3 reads CASSEAGAAYYGYTF. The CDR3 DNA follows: TGTGCCAGCAGTGAAGCTGGGGCGGCCTACTATGGCTACACCTTC.

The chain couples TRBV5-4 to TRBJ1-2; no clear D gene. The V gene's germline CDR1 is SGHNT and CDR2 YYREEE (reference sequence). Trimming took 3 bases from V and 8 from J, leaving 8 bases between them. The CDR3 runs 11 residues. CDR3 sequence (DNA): TGTGCCAGCAGCTCGAGGGAGGGCTACACCTTC. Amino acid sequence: CASSSREGYTF.

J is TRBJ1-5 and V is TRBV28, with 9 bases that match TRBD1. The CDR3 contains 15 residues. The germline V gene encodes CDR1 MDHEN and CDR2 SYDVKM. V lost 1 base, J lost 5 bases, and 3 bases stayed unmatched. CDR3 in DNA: TGTGCCAGCAGTTTATCGGGACAGGGCCATCAGCCCCAGCATTTT. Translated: CASSLSGQGHQPQHF. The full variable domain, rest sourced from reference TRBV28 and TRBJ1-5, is DVKVTQSSRYLVKRTGEKVFLECVQDMDHENMFWYRQDPGLGLRLIYFSYDVKMKEKGDIPEGYSVSREKKERFSLILESASTNQTSMYLCASSLSGQGHQPQHFGDGTRLSIL.

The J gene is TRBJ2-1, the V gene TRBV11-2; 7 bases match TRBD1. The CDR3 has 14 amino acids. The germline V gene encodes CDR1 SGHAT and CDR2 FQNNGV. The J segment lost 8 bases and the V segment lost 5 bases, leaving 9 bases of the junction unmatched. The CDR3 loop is CASSLNRGDDEQFF. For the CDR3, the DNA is TGTGCCAGCAGCCTGAACAGGGGTGACGATGAGCAGTTCTTC.

The CDR3 protein is CASSFENPGNTIYF. In DNA, the CDR3 is TGTGCCAGCAGCTTTGAGAATCCTGGAAACACCATATATTTT. J is TRBJ1-3 and V is TRBV7-2; no clear D gene. The CDR3 loop spans 14 amino acids. V was clipped by 3 bases and J by 2 bases, with 8 bases between them. Germline CDR1 and CDR2: SGHTA and FQGNSA.

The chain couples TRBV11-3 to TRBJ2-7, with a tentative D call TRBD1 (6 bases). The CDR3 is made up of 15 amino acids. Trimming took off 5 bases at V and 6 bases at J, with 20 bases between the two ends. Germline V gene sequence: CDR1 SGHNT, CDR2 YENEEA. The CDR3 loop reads CASSPSGHPGAEQYF. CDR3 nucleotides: TGTGCCAGCAGCCCCTCGGGACACCCCGGGGCCGAGCAGTACTTC.

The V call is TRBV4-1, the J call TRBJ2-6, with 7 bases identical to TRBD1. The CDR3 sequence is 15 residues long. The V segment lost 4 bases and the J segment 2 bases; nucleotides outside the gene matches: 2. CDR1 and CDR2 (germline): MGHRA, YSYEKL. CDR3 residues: CASSRGGTGANVLTF. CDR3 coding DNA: TGCGCCAGCAGCCGAGGGGGCACTGGGGCCAACGTCCTGACTTTC.

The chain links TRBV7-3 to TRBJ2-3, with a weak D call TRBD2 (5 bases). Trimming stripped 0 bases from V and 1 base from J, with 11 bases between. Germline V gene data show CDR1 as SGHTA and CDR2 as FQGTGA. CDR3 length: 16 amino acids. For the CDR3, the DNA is TGTGCCAGCAGCTTAACGAATAGCGTGGGCACAGATACGCAGTATTTT. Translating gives CASSLTNSVGTDTQYF.

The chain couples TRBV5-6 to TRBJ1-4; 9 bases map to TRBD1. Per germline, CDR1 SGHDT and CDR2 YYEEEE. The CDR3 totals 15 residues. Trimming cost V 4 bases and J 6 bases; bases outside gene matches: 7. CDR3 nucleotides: TGTGCCAGCAGCCCAGCGGGACAGGGTTATGAAAAACTGTTTTTT. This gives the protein CASSPAGQGYEKLFF.

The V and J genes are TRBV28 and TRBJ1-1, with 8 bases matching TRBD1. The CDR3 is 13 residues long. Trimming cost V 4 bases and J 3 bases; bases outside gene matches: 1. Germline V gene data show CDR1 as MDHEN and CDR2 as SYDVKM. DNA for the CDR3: TGTGCCAGCAGTTCCAGGGGGCACACTGAAGCTTTCTTT. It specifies CASSSRGHTEAFF.

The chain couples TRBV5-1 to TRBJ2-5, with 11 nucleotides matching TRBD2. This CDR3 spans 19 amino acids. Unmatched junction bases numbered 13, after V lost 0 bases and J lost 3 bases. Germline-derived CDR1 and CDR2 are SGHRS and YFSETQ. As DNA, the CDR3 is TGCGCCAGCAGCTTGGGGGGACTAGCGGAAGACCCGGTCGAAGAGACCCAGTACTTC. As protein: CASSLGGLAEDPVEETQYF.

CDR3 residues: CASSVSGTVNTGELFF. The CDR3 DNA follows: TGTGCCAGCAGCGTATCCGGGACAGTGAACACCGGGGAGCTGTTTTTT. The V call is TRBV7-2, the J call TRBJ2-2; the match to TRBD1 covers 7 bases. CDR1 is SGHTA, CDR2 FQGNSA, per germline. The CDR3 extends over 16 amino acids. V dropped 5 bases and J dropped 1; count of bases not matched to a gene: 7.

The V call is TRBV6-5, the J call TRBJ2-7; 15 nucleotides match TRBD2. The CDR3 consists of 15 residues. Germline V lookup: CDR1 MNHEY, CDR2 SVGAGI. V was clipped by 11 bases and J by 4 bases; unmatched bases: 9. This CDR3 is CASWTSGRADYEQYF. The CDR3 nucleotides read TGTGCCTCATGGACTAGCGGGAGGGCTGATTACGAGCAGTACTTC.

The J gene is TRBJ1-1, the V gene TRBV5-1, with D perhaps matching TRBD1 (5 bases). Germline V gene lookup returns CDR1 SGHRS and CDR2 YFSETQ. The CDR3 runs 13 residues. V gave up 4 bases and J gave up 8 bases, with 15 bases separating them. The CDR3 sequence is CASSGTGGWEAFF. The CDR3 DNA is TGCGCCAGCAGCGGCACCGGGGGTTGGGAAGCTTTCTTT.

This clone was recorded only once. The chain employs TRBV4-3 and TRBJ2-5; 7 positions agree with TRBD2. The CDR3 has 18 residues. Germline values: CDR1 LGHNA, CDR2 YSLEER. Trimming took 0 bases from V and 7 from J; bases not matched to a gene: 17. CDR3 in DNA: TGCGCCAGCAGCCAAGAAAGAATTGGACTAGGGGACTCATGGACCCAGTACTTC. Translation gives CASSQERIGLGDSWTQYF.

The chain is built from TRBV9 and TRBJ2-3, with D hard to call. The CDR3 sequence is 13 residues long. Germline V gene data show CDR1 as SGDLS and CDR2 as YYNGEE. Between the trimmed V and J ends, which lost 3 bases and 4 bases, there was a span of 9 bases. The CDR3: CASSDQLSDTQYF. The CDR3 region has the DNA TGTGCCAGCAGCGACCAACTGTCAGATACGCAGTATTTT. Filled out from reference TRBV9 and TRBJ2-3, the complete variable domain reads DSGVTQTPKHLITATGQRVTLRCSPRSGDLSVYWYQQSLDQGLQFLIQYYNGEERAKGNILERFSAQQFPDLHSELNLSSLELGDSALYFCASSDQLSDTQYFGPGTRLTVL.

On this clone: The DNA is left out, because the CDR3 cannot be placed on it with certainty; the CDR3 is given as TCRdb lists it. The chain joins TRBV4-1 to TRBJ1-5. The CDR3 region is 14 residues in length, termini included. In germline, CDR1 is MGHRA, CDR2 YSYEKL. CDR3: CASSQFFGDSAQHF.

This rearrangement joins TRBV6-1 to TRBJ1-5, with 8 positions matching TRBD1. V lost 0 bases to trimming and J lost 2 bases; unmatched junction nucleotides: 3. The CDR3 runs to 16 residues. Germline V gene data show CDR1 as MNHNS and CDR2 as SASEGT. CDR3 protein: CASSEAQGARNQPQHF. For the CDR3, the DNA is TGTGCCAGCAGTGAAGCGCAGGGGGCGCGCAATCAGCCCCAGCATTTT.

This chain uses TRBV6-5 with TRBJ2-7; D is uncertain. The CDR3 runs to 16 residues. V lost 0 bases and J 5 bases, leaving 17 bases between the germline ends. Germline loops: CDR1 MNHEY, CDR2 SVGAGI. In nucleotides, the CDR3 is TGTGCCAGCAGTTACTCCCTTATAGGATTCGACAACGAGCAGTACTTC. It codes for CASSYSLIGFDNEQYF.